A selection of T cell receptor beta chains follows, all from one sample in a study of blood T cell repertoires in COVID-19. The assay was immunoSEQ multiplex PCR, and TCRdb's table has in-frame clones only and misses some. The sample lists tens of thousands of clones, approximately 86% occurring once. Sample: peripheral blood. Receptors originate from a woman aged 70-85 years with acute or convalescent COVID-19. The CDR3 runs from the conserved cysteine through the conserved F or W. The D gene is left open where the match is weak. Size values are once, few and many counts, or a class for expanded clones, and some rows have none.

NA	TRBD2	TRBV6-4	TRBJ2-1	TGTGCCAGCAGTGACATTATAGCGGGAGAGAGTGAGCAGTTCTTC	CASSDIIAGESEQFF
NA	TRBD1	TRBV28	TRBJ2-7	TGTGCCAGCAGTTCCCCCGACAGGGTCCACGAGCAGTACTTC	CASSSPDRVHEQYF
NA	NA	TRBV4-1	TRBJ2-5	TGCGCCAGCAGCCAAGTCGGTCGCCCCGGGGGACAAGAGACCCAGTACTTC	CASSQVGRPGGQETQYF
NA	NA	TRBV2	TRBJ2-3	TGTGCCAGCAGTGAGTTAGCGGTCACAGATACGCAGTATTTT	CASSELAVTDTQYF
NA	TRBD2	TRBV3-1/TRBV3-2	TRBJ2-7	TGTGCCAGCAGCTCCCGACTAGCGACAACCTACGAGCAGTACTTC	CASSSRLATTYEQYF
NA	NA	TRBV7-8	TRBJ2-3	TGTGCCAGCAGACCCCGGCGGGGACGCCCCACAGATACGCAGTATTTT	CASRPRRGRPTDTQYF
once	NA	TRBV5-1	TRBJ1-2	TGCGCCAGCAGCTTGAACGGGGATGGCTACACCTTC	CASSLNGDGYTF
NA	TRBD1	TRBV5-6	TRBJ1-2	TGTGCCAGCAGCTTGGTGGGGACAGGGGGCCCTAACTATGGCTACACCTTC	CASSLVGTGGPNYGYTF
NA	TRBD1	TRBV5-1	TRBJ2-5	TGCGCCAGCAGCTTCCAGACAGGGATCCAAGAGACCCAGTACTTC	CASSFQTGIQETQYF
NA	NA	TRBV7-9	TRBJ2-7	TGTGCCAGCAGCTCGCCCCTCGAGAGATCCTACGAGCAGTACTTC	CASSSPLERSYEQYF
NA	TRBD2	TRBV9	TRBJ2-1	TGTGCCAGCAGCGTAAGGGAGGGGACCTACAATGAGCAGTTCTTC	CASSVREGTYNEQFF
NA	NA	TRBV12-3/TRBV12-4	TRBJ1-1	TGTGCCAGCAGTTTCGGGGAGGGAACTGAAGCTTTCTTT	CASSFGEGTEAFF